Shown below are 10 T cell receptor beta chains from a single sample sequenced in a study of blood T cell repertoires in COVID-19 (dated by TCRdb to 2019 to 2021). Receptors were amplified or captured by the immunoSEQ multiplex PCR assay. What TCRdb holds here is the immuneACCESS table cut down to in-frame rearrangements. Part of the clones is not present; checked against another copy, under half of the missing clones reflect an unresolved V gene, and the others are unexplained. A total of about 240,000 clones appear in this sample, approximately 87% of them only once. The top ten clones comprise around 6.5% of the sample. Sequenced material: peripheral blood. Receptors originate from a man aged 55 to 69 with acute or convalescent COVID-19.

The rearrangement joins TRBV11-3 to TRBJ2-1; 8 bases map to TRBD1. Germline CDR1 reads SGHNT; CDR2 reads YENEEA. This CDR3 has 15 amino acids. With V trimmed by 1 base and J by 3 bases, 2 bases remained unmatched. This CDR3 reads CASSLAGTGYNEQFF. CDR3 bases: TGTGCCAGCAGCTTAGCTGGGACAGGCTACAATGAGCAGTTCTTC.

The gene calls are TRBV27 and TRBJ2-7; 11 bases line up with TRBD2. The germline V gene has CDR1 MNHEY and CDR2 SMNVEV (reference sequence). This CDR3 contains 17 residues. V gave up 8 bases and J gave up 2 bases; unmatched junction bases: 14. The CDR3 coding sequence is TGTGCCAGCGAATACCCGCTAGCGGGAGGAAGAGCCTACGAGCAGTACTTC. It is translated as CASEYPLAGGRAYEQYF.

The gene calls are TRBV27 and TRBJ2-1; 8 bases line up with TRBD2. CDR1 MNHEY and CDR2 SMNVEV come from the germline V gene (reference sequence). V dropped 2 bases and J dropped 2; count of bases not matched to a gene: 2. The CDR3 length is 15 residues. In nucleotides, the CDR3 is TGTGCCAGCAGTTTAGAAGCGGGAGCCTACAATGAGCAGTTCTTC. Translated: CASSLEAGAYNEQFF.

In this sample, this clone turned up once. The chain combines TRBV28 with TRBJ2-5, with D tentatively TRBD1 (6 bases). Germline loops: CDR1 MDHEN, CDR2 SYDVKM. The CDR3 has 14 amino acids. Trimming took off 4 bases at V and 3 bases at J, with 12 bases between the two ends. In DNA, the CDR3 is TGTGCCAGCAGTTCCGGACAGAAAAAAGAGACCCAGTACTTC. Protein sequence: CASSSGQKKETQYF.

This chain connects TRBV28 to TRBJ2-4; D may be TRBD1 (5 bases). CDR1 is MDHEN and CDR2 is SYDVKM in the germline V gene. Trimming took 2 bases from V and 9 from J, leaving 14 bases between them. The CDR3 is 14 amino acids. The CDR3 is CASSLTQGWGIQYF. The CDR3, as DNA: TGTGCCAGCAGTTTAACCCAGGGCTGGGGCATTCAGTACTTC.

This chain connects TRBV7-6 to TRBJ1-2; 9 bases match TRBD1. J gave up 6 bases and V 5 bases, and 10 bases lay outside the gene matches. Germline values: CDR1 SGHVS, CDR2 FNYEAQ. CDR3 length: 15 amino acids. CDR3 bases: TGTGCCAGCAGCCTGGACGAGACAGGGGGTAATGGCTACACCTTC. It translates to CASSLDETGGNGYTF.

The V and J genes are TRBV28 and TRBJ2-2; tentatively, D is TRBD1 (6 bases). Trimming left V 6 bases short and J 0 bases short, with 17 bases between. CDR3 length equals 17 residues. Germline CDR1 reads MDHEN; CDR2 reads SYDVKM. The CDR3 bases are TGTGCCAGCAGCTCGTACCTTGGACAGCCGAACACCGGGGAGCTGTTTTTT. Translating gives CASSSYLGQPNTGELFF.

The chain links TRBV9 to TRBJ2-1; 7 bases fit TRBD1. CDR3 length equals 15 residues. J was trimmed by 0 bases and V by 4 bases; bases with no gene match: 4. From germline, CDR1 is SGDLS and CDR2 YYNGEE. The CDR3 protein is CASSTQGSSYNEQFF. The CDR3 nucleotides are TGTGCCAGCAGCACACAGGGGAGCTCCTACAATGAGCAGTTCTTC.

The gene calls are TRBV29-1 and TRBJ1-1; 8 nucleotides match TRBD1. The ends lost 3 bases at V and 4 bases at J; junction bases unmatched: 7. This CDR3 is 14 amino acids long. CDR1 is SQVTM, CDR2 ANQGSEA, per germline. CDR3 nucleotides: TGCAGCGTTGAGTCAGGGGGCTGGGGCACTGAAGCTTTCTTT. Translating gives CSVESGGWGTEAFF.

The chain links TRBV6-5 to TRBJ1-4; D is unresolved. Germline CDR1 MNHEY, CDR2 SVGAGI. CDR3 length: 13 amino acids. V lost 5 bases to trimming and J lost 10 bases, with 14 bases between them. In nucleotides, the CDR3 is TGTGCCAGCAGTAGTAGAGGGCCCGGAAAACTGTTTTTT. This encodes CASSSRGPGKLFF.